One sample yielded the 27 T cell receptor beta chains listed below, sequenced in a study of OX40 agonist ivuxolimab in advanced cancers. The table came from immunoSEQ multiplex PCR; TCRdb's copy has only in-frame clones and leaves some out. The sample lists approximately 12,000 clones; 90% were seen once. Sequences were derived from CD4+ or CD8+ T cells sorted from blood, sampled in a trial of the OX40 agonist ivuxolimab. The receptors come from an adult with an advanced solid tumor such as melanoma, head and neck, liver or kidney cancer.

The chain recombines TRBV4-3 with TRBJ1-1; a weak D match, TRBD1 (5 bases). The CDR3 is made up of 14 amino acids. Trimming took off 0 bases at V and 6 bases at J, with 11 bases between the two ends. The germline V gene encodes CDR1 LGHNA and CDR2 YSLEER. For the CDR3, the DNA is TGCGCCAGCAGCCAAGATAAATGGGGCGCTGAAGCTTTCTTT. It yields the protein CASSQDKWGAEAFF.

V and J are TRBV6-5 and TRBJ1-5, with TRBD1 matching over 8 bases. The CDR3 runs 15 residues. Germline trimming cut 6 bases from V and 7 bases from J; bases unmatched to any gene: 11. Germline V lookup: CDR1 MNHEY, CDR2 SVGAGI. Written as DNA, the CDR3 is TGTGCCAGCAGATTAGGACAGGGTCGCGGGCAGCCCCAGCATTTT. Protein: CASRLGQGRGQPQHF.

V usage is TRBV15 and J usage is TRBJ2-1; D is unclear. With 4 bases removed from V and 5 bases from J, the gap between germline ends came to 9 bases. CDR3 length: 13 residues. Germline V CDR1 and CDR2: LNHNV, YYDKDF (reference sequence). The CDR3 DNA sequence: TGTGCCACCAGCACCTCGATCAACAATGAGCAGTTCTTC. This translates into CATSTSINNEQFF. Using reference TRBV15 and TRBJ2-1 for the parts outside the CDR3, the full variable domain is DAMVIQNPRYQVTQFGKPVTLSCSQTLNHNVMYWYQQKSSQAPKLLFHYYDKDFNNEADTPDNFQSRRPNTSFCFLDIRSPGLGDTAMYLCATSTSINNEQFFGPGTRLTVL.

The genes are TRBV9 and TRBJ2-4, with D perhaps matching TRBD1 or TRBD2 (5 bases each). In germline, CDR1 is SGDLS, CDR2 YYNGEE. With 0 bases removed from V and 2 bases from J, the gap between germline ends came to 24 bases. The CDR3 covers 20 residues. DNA of the CDR3: TGTGCCAGCAGCGTAGTTGATGGGTGGAGGCCAAGGGGCCCCAAAAACATTCAGTACTTC. This encodes CASSVVDGWRPRGPKNIQYF.

The genes are TRBV4-1 and TRBJ2-7; D ambiguous. V lost 3 bases and J 3 bases, leaving 9 bases between the germline ends. This CDR3 has 13 amino acids. Per germline, CDR1 MGHRA and CDR2 YSYEKL. Here the CDR3 DNA reads TGCGCCAGCAGCCAGATGCCGGTCTACGAGCAGTACTTC. It encodes CASSQMPVYEQYF.

The chain uses TRBV6-1 and TRBJ2-1, with 8 bases matching TRBD2. J was trimmed by 6 bases and V by 4 bases; bases with no gene match: 2. CDR3 size: 13 residues. Germline CDR1 reads MNHNS; CDR2 reads SASEGT. The CDR3 is CASSGGLVNEQFF. CDR3 coding DNA: TGTGCCAGCAGTGGGGGACTAGTCAATGAGCAGTTCTTC.

This chain links TRBV9 with TRBJ2-7, with 11 bases that match TRBD2. CDR3 length equals 16 residues. V dropped 0 bases and J dropped 3; count of bases not matched to a gene: 5. Germline V gene lookup returns CDR1 SGDLS and CDR2 YYNGEE. The DNA of the CDR3 is TGTGCCAGCAGCGTAGACCCTACTAGCGGGGGCTACGAGCAGTACTTC. It translates to CASSVDPTSGGYEQYF.

This sequence joins TRBV29-1 and TRBJ2-5; either TRBD1 or TRBD2 may fit D (5 bases each). Judging by the DNA end, TRBJ2-7 fits better; the J call may be wrong. CDR1 and CDR2 from the germline V gene are SQVTM and ANQGSEA. The CDR3 is made up of 13 amino acids. CDR3 in DNA: TGCAGCGTCGCCGGGACCGTCTCCTACGAGCAGTACTTC. Translating it yields CSVAGTVSYEQYF.

V gene TRBV2 combines with J gene TRBJ1-6, with D unresolved. Germline V gives CDR1 SNHLY, CDR2 FYNNEI. There are 13 residues in the CDR3. Trimming left V 8 bases short and J 7 bases short, with 12 bases between. The CDR3 region is CASGPGRNSPLHF. The CDR3 nucleotides read TGTGCCAGCGGCCCGGGGAGGAATTCACCCCTCCACTTT.

The chain recombines TRBV2 with TRBJ2-2; D uncertain. From germline, CDR1 is SNHLY and CDR2 FYNNEI. This CDR3 is 14 amino acids long. Trimming took 6 bases from V and 3 from J, leaving 11 bases between them. For the CDR3, the DNA is TGTGCCAGCAGCGATAGCTCTTACACCGGGGAGCTGTTTTTT. Protein: CASSDSSYTGELFF. Complete variable domain (other parts from reference TRBV2 and TRBJ2-2): EPEVTQTPSHQVTQMGQEVILRCVPISNHLYFYWYRQILGQKVEFLVSFYNNEISEKSEIFDDQFSVERPDGSNFTLKIRSTKLEDSAMYFCASSDSSYTGELFFGEGSRLTVL.

The chain has TRBV5-1 and TRBJ1-1, with D hard to call. V was cut by 5 bases and J by 3 bases, with 8 bases left in between. In germline, CDR1 is SGHRS, CDR2 YFSETQ. The CDR3 contains 12 residues. The CDR3 loop reads CASRASYTEAFF. The DNA for the CDR3 is TGCGCCAGCAGGGCGTCGTACACTGAAGCTTTCTTT.

The chain couples TRBV7-9 to TRBJ2-5, with a tentative D call TRBD2 (5 bases). The CDR3 sequence is 12 residues long. Trimming removed 0 bases at V and 11 bases at J, with 10 bases between. Germline lookup yields CDR1 SEHNR and CDR2 FQNEAQ (reference sequence). CDR3 amino acids: CASSLASREQYF. CDR3 coding DNA: TGTGCCAGCAGCTTAGCGTCGAGGGAGCAGTACTTC.

This chain links TRBV7-9 with TRBJ2-3; D might be TRBD2 (6 bases). Germline assignment: CDR1 SEHNR and CDR2 FQNEAQ (reference sequence). V was trimmed by 4 bases and J by 3 bases, leaving 11 bases between them. The CDR3 length is 14 residues. The CDR3 here is CASSWGVVTDTQYF. In DNA form, the CDR3 reads TGTGCCAGCAGCTGGGGGGTGGTTACAGATACGCAGTATTTT.

This clone turned up a few times. This chain connects TRBV30 to TRBJ1-1; possible D gene TRBD1, 6 bases. Trimming left V 3 bases short and J 6 bases short, with 14 bases between. CDR1 is GTSNPN, CDR2 SVGIG, per germline (reference sequence). The CDR3 consists of 13 residues. The CDR3 here is CAWSYGGQAEAFF. CDR3 in DNA: TGTGCCTGGAGCTATGGGGGCCAGGCTGAAGCTTTCTTT.

The chain couples TRBV5-6 to TRBJ2-3, with D perhaps matching TRBD1 (6 bases). This CDR3 is 13 amino acids long. Germline assignment: CDR1 SGHDT and CDR2 YYEEEE. Trimming left V 1 base short and J 6 bases short, with 9 bases between. CDR3 coding DNA: TGTGCCAGCAGCTTGACAGGGTTGGATACGCAGTATTTT. Amino acids: CASSLTGLDTQYF.

The rearrangement links TRBV29-1 to TRBJ1-2; D is ambiguous. Germline CDR1 SQVTM, CDR2 ANQGSEA. The germline V and J ends were trimmed by 0 bases and 1 base, with 9 bases remaining between them. This CDR3 contains 14 residues. CDR3 sequence: CSVEDRRINYGYTF. CDR3 bases: TGCAGCGTTGAAGATCGGCGAATTAACTATGGCTACACCTTC.

The V call is TRBV30, the J call TRBJ2-1, with 7 bases lining up with TRBD2. The CDR3 contains 15 residues. The germline V gene encodes CDR1 GTSNPN and CDR2 SVGIG (reference sequence). Unmatched junction bases numbered 6, after V lost 0 bases and J lost 4 bases. CDR3 sequence (DNA): TGTGCCTGGAGTGTTGGTACTAGCGCATACAATGAGCAGTTCTTC. Translating gives CAWSVGTSAYNEQFF.

The chain joins TRBV9 to TRBJ2-1; D possibly matches TRBD1 or TRBD2 (5 bases each). The germline CDR1 and CDR2 sequences are SGDLS and YYNGEE. This CDR3 has 14 amino acids. V was trimmed by 3 bases and J by 2 bases, leaving 9 bases between them. The CDR3 is CASSGGRTYNEQFF. CDR3 DNA sequence: TGTGCCAGCAGCGGGGGACGGACCTACAATGAGCAGTTCTTC.

A few counts support this clone. The gene calls are TRBV7-3 and TRBJ2-5; D might be TRBD1 (7 bases). The germline V gene encodes CDR1 SGHTA and CDR2 FQGTGA. There are 15 residues in the CDR3. V lost 3 bases, J lost 4 bases, and 15 bases lay in between. CDR3 nucleotides: TGTGCCAGCAGCTTTGGAGGGGGCGCTTTAGAGACCCAGTACTTC. Translation: CASSFGGGALETQYF.

V is TRBV30 and J is TRBJ1-1; D might be TRBD1 (5 bases). The V and J ends lost 7 bases and 0 bases respectively, with 9 bases between them. In germline, CDR1 is GTSNPN, CDR2 SVGIG (reference sequence). The CDR3 is 12 residues long. CDR3 sequence: CALDKMNTEAFF. DNA of the CDR3: TGTGCCTTGGACAAGATGAACACTGAAGCTTTCTTT.

V is TRBV5-1 and J is TRBJ1-1, with D uncertain. The CDR3 sequence is 15 residues long. V was clipped by 0 bases and J by 5 bases, with 14 bases between them. Germline V gene sequence: CDR1 SGHRS, CDR2 YFSETQ. The CDR3 coding sequence is TGCGCCAGCAGCTTGGATCCCTTGGGAGAGACTGAAGCTTTCTTT. Its protein is CASSLDPLGETEAFF.

The CDR3 DNA follows: TGTGCCAGCAGTCTGACAGGGACCCAAGAGACCCAGTACTTC. This encodes CASSLTGTQETQYF. This chain links TRBV27 with TRBJ2-5, with 7 bases aligning to TRBD1. The CDR3 totals 14 residues. The J segment lost 1 base and the V segment lost 5 bases, leaving 4 bases of the junction unmatched. From germline, CDR1 is MNHEY and CDR2 SMNVEV (reference sequence).

The rearrangement links TRBV19 to TRBJ1-5; D call uncertain. Trimming removed 10 bases at V and 6 bases at J, with 16 bases between. Germline V gives CDR1 LNHDA, CDR2 SQIVND (reference sequence). The CDR3 is 13 amino acids. CDR3 protein: CATSGRSPQPQHF. The CDR3 DNA follows: TGTGCCACCTCCGGGCGGTCACCTCAGCCCCAGCATTTT.

The chain uses TRBV18 and TRBJ2-5; no definite D call. V was pared by 0 bases and J by 5 bases, with 16 bases between. The V gene's germline CDR1 is KGHSH and CDR2 LQKENI. This CDR3 is 16 amino acids long. The CDR3 DNA is TGTGCCAGCTCACCACCGGTGGGCAAAAAACGGGAGACCCAGTACTTC. Residues: CASSPPVGKKRETQYF.

In this sample, this clone turned up once. The rearrangement uses TRBV6-5 and TRBJ2-7; D possibly uses TRBD1 or TRBD2 (6 bases each). The CDR3 has 11 residues. Germline V gene lookup returns CDR1 MNHEY and CDR2 SVGAGI. Trimming pared 7 bases from V and 3 bases from J, leaving 7 bases between. DNA of the CDR3: TGTGCCAGCAAGGGGGGCTACGAGCAGTACTTC. Its translation is CASKGGYEQYF.

V gene TRBV6-5 combines with J gene TRBJ1-1; D uncertain. Deletions cut 2 bases from V and 1 base from J, with 14 bases between. Germline V lookup: CDR1 MNHEY, CDR2 SVGAGI. This CDR3 contains 16 residues. The CDR3 spells CASSYGIDFRNTEAFF. DNA of the CDR3: TGTGCCAGCAGTTACGGGATTGACTTCAGGAACACTGAAGCTTTCTTT.

This chain connects TRBV29-1 to TRBJ2-3; 10 nucleotides line up with TRBD2. Germline V lookup: CDR1 SQVTM, CDR2 ANQGSEA. The CDR3 length is 14 residues. The V segment lost 4 bases and the J segment 1 base; nucleotides outside the gene matches: 2. The CDR3 sequence is CSVVGTSGTDTQYF. The CDR3 DNA sequence: TGCAGCGTTGTCGGGACTAGCGGCACAGATACGCAGTATTTT.